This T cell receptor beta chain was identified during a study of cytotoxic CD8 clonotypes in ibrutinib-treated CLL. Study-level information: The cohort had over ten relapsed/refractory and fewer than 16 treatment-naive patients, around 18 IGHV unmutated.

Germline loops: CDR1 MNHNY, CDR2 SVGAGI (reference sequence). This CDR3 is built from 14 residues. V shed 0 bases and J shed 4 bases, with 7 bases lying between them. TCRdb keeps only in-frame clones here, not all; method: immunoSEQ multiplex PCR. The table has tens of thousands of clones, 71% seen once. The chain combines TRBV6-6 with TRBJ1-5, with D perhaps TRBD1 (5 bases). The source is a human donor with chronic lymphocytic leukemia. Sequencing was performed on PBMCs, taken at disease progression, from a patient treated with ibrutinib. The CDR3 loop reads CASSYSGANQPQHF. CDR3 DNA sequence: TGTGCCAGCAGTTACTCCGGGGCAAATCAGCCCCAGCATTTT.